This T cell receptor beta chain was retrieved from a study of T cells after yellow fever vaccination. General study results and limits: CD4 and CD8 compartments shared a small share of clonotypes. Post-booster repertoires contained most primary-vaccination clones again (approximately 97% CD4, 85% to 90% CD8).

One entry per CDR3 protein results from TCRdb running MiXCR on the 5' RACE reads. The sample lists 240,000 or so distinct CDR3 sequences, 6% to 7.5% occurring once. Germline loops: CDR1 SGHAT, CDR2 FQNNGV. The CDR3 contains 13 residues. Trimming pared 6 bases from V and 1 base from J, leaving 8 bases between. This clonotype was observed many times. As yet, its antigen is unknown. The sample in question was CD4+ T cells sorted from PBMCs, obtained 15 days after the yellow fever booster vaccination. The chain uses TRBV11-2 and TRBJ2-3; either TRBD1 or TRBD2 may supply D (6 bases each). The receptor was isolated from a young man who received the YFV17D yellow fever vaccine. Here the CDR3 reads CASREGGTDTQYF. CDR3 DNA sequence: TGTGCCAGCAGGGAGGGGGGCACAGATACGCAGTATTTT. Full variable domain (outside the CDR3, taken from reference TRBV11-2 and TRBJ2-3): EAGVAQSPRYKIIEKRQSVAFWCNPISGHATLYWYQQILGQGPKLLIQFQNNGVVDDSQLPKDRFSAERLKGVDSTLKIQPAKLEDSAVYLCASREGGTDTQYFGPGTRLTVL.